This TCR beta chain originates from a study of cytomegalovirus exposure and HLA in healthy donors. Study-level results: Among TCR beta chains of equal frequency, HLA-associated ones were more clonally expanded in a later analysis. On later analysis, the bulk of CMV-associated TCR beta chains appeared to be HLA-restricted.

The PCR used 60 Vbeta and 13 Jbeta primers. Profiling relied on immunoSEQ multiplex PCR, and the TCRdb table lists in-frame clones only, not all of them. Of 100,000 to 150,000 clones in the sample, 55% to 75% are singletons; the top ten hold less than 2%. CDR1 KGHSH and CDR2 LQKENI come from the germline V gene. CDR3 length: 15 amino acids. The V segment lost 5 bases and the J segment 4 bases; nucleotides outside the gene matches: 7. About this clone itself: The antigen remains unidentified.

The clonotype originates from a man aged 25-40 years in good health and CMV-seropositive. Sequenced input: PBMCs. This chain joins TRBV18 and TRBJ1-2; TRBD1 matches 10 bases. CDR3 in amino acids: CASSRWDRGGYGYTF. As DNA, the CDR3 is TGTGCCAGCTCAAGATGGGACAGGGGAGGCTATGGCTACACCTTC.